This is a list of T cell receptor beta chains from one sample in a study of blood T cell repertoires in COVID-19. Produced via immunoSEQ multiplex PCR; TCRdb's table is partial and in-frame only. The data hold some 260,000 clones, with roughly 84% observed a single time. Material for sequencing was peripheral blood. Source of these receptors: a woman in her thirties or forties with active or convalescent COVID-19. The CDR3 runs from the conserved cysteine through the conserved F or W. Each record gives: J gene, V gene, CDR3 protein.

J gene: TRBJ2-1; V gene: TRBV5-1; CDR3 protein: CASTGGDEQFF
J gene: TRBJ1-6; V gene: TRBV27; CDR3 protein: CASSSPGTNSPLHF
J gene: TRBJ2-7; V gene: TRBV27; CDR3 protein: CASSLQGAYEQYF
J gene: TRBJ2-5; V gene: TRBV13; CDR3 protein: CASSASSGVGETQYF
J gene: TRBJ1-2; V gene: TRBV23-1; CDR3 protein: CASSQSRGWIAYF
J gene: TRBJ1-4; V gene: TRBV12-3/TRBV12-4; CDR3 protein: CASNRGQGEKLFF
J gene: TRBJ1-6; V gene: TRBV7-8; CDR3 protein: CASSPGTVDSPLHF
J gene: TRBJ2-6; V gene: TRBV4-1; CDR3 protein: CASSQAPQGSGANVLTF
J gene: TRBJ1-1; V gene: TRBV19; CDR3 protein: CASSIAPRVTEAFF
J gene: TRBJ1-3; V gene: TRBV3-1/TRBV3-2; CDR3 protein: CASSSHGGTASGNTIYF
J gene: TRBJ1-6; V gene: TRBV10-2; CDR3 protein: CASVGGDSPLHF
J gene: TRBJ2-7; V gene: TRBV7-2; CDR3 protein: CASSSPGRGREGEQYF
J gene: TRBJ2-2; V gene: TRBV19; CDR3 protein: CASSSVYTGELFF